Presented here are 2 T cell receptor beta chains from one specimen sequenced in a study of blood T cell repertoires in COVID-19. The data were produced by immunoSEQ multiplex PCR, yet TCRdb's version contains in-frame clones alone and is incomplete. The sample lists 150,000 to 200,000 clones, 82% occurring once. The sequencing sample was made of PBMCs or T cells enriched from blood (not recorded which). These TCRs come from a man aged 50 to 60 who had recovered from COVID-19.

The chain has TRBV3-1 (or the pseudogene TRBV3-2) and TRBJ2-7, with D perhaps matching TRBD1 (5 bases). The CDR3 runs to 15 residues. CDR1 is LGHDT, CDR2 YNNKEL, per germline (reference sequence). V was shortened by 1 base and J by 6 bases, with 16 bases between the two germline ends. The CDR3 loop is CASSQGRQTYAEQYF. In DNA, the CDR3 is TGTGCCAGCAGCCAAGGGCGACAGACCTACGCCGAGCAGTACTTC.

The gene calls are TRBV28 and TRBJ1-2; 9 nucleotides align to TRBD1. Germline values: CDR1 MDHEN, CDR2 SYDVKM. The CDR3 totals 14 residues. V was clipped by 3 bases and J by 4 bases; unmatched bases: 3. CDR3 sequence reads: CASSLTGGSYGYTF. As DNA, the CDR3 is TGTGCCAGCAGTTTGACAGGGGGTAGCTATGGCTACACCTTC.